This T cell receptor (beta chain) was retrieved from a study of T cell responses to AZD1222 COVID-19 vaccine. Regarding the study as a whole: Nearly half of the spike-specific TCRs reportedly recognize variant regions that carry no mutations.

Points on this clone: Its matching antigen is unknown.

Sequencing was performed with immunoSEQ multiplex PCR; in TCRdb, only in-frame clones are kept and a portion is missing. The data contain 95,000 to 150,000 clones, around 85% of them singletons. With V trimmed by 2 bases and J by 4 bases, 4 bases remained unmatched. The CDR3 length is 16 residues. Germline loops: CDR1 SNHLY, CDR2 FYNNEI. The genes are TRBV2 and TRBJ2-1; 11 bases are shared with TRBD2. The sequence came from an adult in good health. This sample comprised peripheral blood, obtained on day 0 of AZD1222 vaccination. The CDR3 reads CASSEPLAGAYNEQFF. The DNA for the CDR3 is TGTGCCAGCAGTGAACCACTAGCGGGAGCTTACAATGAGCAGTTCTTC.